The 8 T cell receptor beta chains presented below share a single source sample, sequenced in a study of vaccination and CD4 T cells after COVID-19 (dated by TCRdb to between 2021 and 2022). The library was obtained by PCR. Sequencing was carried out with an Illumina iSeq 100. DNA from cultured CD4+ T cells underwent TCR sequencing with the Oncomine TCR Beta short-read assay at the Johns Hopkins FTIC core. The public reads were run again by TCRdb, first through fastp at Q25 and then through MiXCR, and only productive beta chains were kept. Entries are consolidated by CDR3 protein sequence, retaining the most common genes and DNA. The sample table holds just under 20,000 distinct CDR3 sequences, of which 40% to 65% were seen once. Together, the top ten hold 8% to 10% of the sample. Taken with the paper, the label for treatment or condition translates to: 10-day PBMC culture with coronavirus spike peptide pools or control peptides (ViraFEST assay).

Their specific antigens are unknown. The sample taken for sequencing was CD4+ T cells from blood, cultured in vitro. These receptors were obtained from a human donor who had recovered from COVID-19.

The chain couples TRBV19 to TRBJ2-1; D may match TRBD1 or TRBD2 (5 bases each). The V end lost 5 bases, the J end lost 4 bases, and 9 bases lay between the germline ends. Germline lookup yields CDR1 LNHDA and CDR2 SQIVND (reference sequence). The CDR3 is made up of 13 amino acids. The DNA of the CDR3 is TGTGCCAGTAGTTCGGGACGGTACAATGAGCAGTTCTTC. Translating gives CASSSGRYNEQFF.

DNA for the CDR3: TGCGCCAGCAGCTTGGTGGGGGGCTCCTACGAGCAGTACTTC. This gives the protein CASSLVGGSYEQYF. The chain is built from TRBV5-1 and TRBJ2-7; D might be TRBD2 (6 bases). The CDR3 is made up of 14 amino acids. Germline lookup yields CDR1 SGHRS and CDR2 YFSETQ. With 0 bases removed from V and 0 bases from J, the gap between germline ends came to 7 bases.

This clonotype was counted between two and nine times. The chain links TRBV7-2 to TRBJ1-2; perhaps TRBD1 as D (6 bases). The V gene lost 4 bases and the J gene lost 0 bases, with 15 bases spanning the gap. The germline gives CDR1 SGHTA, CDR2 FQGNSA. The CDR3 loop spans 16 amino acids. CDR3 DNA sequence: TGTGCCAGCAGCTCCACCGGGACACAAGCTAACTATGGCTACACCTTC. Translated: CASSSTGTQANYGYTF.

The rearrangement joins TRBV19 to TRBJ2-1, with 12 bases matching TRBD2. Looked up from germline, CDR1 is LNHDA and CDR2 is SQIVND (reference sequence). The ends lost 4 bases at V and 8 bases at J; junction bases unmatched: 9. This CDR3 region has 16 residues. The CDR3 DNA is TGTGCCAGTAGTACGCGATGGACTAGCGGGATCGATGAGCAGTTCTTC. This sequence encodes CASSTRWTSGIDEQFF.

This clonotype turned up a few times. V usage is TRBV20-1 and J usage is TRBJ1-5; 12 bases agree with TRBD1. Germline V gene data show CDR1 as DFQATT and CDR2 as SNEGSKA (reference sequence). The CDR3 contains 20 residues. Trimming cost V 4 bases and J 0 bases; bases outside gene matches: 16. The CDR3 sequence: CSAILPPGQGATVSNQPQHF. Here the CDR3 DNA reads TGCAGTGCTATATTACCACCGGGACAGGGGGCGACGGTTAGCAATCAGCCCCAGCATTTT.

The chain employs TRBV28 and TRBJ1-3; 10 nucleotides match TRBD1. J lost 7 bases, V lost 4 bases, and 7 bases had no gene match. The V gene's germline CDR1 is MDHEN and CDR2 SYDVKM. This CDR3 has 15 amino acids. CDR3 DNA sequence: TGTGCCAGCAGTTCATCCGGACAGGGGGTGAACACCATATATTTT. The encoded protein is CASSSSGQGVNTIYF.

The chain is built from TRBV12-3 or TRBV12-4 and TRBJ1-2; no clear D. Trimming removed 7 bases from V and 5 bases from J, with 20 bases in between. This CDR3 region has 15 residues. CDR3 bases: TGTGCCAGCACCCTACCCAGGAGGGTCAATTATGGCTACACCTTC. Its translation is CASTLPRRVNYGYTF.

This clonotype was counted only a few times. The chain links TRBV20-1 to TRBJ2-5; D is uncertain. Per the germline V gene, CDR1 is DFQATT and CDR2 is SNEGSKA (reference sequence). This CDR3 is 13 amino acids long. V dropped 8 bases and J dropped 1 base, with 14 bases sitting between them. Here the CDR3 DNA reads TGCAGTCCCAAGATTGCAGGCCAAGAGACCCAGTACTTC. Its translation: CSPKIAGQETQYF.